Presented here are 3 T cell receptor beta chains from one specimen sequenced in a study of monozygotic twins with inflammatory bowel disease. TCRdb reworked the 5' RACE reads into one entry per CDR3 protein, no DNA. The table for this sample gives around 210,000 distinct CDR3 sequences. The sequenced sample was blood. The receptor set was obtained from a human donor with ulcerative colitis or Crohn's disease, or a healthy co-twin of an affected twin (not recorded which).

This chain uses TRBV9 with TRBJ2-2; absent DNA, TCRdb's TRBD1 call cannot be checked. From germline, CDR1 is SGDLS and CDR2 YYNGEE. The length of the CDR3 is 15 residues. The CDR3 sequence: CASSVEQGSFGELFF.

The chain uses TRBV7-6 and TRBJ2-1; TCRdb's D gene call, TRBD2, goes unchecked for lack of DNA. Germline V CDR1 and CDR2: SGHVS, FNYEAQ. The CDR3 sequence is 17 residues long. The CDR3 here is CASSLYSGTSSYNEQFF. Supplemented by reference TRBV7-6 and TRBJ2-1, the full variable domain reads GAGVSQSPRYKVTKRGQDVALRCDPISGHVSLYWYRQALGQGPEFLTYFNYEAQQDKSGLPNDRFSAERPEGSISTLTIQRTEQRDSAMYRCASSLYSGTSSYNEQFFGPGTRLTVL.

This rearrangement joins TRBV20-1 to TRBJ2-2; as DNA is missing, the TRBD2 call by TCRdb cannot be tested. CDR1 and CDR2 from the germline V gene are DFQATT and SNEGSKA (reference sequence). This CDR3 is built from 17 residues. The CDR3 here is CSARDYTSGGTTGELFF.